This T cell receptor (beta chain) came from a study of shared clonotypes between healthy human individuals. Here immunoSEQ multiplex PCR was the method, and the copy in TCRdb shows in-frame clones only, minus some. The repertoire holds 2 million to 2.5 million clones, with more than 90% as singletons. CDR3 length: 13 amino acids. Per the germline V gene, CDR1 is SGDLS and CDR2 is YYNGEE. V was pared by 0 bases and J by 11 bases, with 9 bases between. The sequencing sample was made of naive CD4+ T cells sorted from blood. Stated subset: CD45RA+ positively selected. This receptor was identified in a man aged 18 to 29 in good health. This sequence joins TRBV9 and TRBJ1-6; D gene ambiguous. The chain's CDR3 is CASSVVEGAPLHF. The CDR3 DNA reads as TGTGCCAGCAGCGTAGTGGAGGGAGCACCCCTCCACTTT.